The clone carrying this TCR beta chain appeared a few times. What it binds is not known. The data were taken from a study of early T cells in non-severe SARS-CoV-2 infection. On the study more broadly: Chains were not paired, and sequencing was done on bulk RNA from unsorted whole blood.

The TCR library protocol was used to attach unique molecular identifiers. These identifiers were attached to individual cDNA molecules. TCRdb used MiXCR to reprocess the 5' RACE reads, holding one entry per CDR3 protein. Among some 110,000 distinct CDR3 sequences listed, 14% to 15% were seen once. Trimming took off 3 bases at V and 6 bases at J, with 14 bases between the two ends. Per germline, CDR1 LGHDT and CDR2 YNNKEL (reference sequence). The CDR3 contains 14 residues. Overall study results and limits: VDJdb-based annotation leaned toward anti-spike CD8 responses and missed private and CD4 specificities.

This receptor was taken from an adult who was a healthcare worker with PCR-confirmed SARS-CoV-2 infection or an uninfected control (not recorded which). Source material: whole blood. J is TRBJ1-1 and V is TRBV3-1, with D perhaps TRBD1 (5 bases). CDR3 DNA: TGTGCCAGCAGCCAGGGTTTCAGGGTCGCTGAAGCTTTCTTT. Its translation is CASSQGFRVAEAFF.